This T cell receptor (beta chain) was observed in a study of OX40 agonist ivuxolimab in advanced cancers. About the study: Melanoma, hepatocellular carcinoma, head and neck or renal cell cancer occurred in dose-escalation patients.

The repertoire was sequenced with immunoSEQ multiplex PCR; TCRdb's copy has only in-frame clones and lacks some. The data show about 13,000 clones, approximately 80% seen once. The germline V gene has CDR1 SGHRS and CDR2 YFSETQ. The CDR3 runs 14 residues. V lost 4 bases to trimming and J lost 5 bases, with 13 bases between them. A note on this clone: The antigen remains unidentified.

Blood got drawn at baseline, again on cycle 4 day 1, and then on cycle 7 day 1. Study-level points and caveats: Some patients who did not respond also had low normalized T-cell clonal expansion.

This material consisted of CD4+ or CD8+ T cells sorted from blood, taken in a trial of the OX40 agonist ivuxolimab. The TCR originated in an adult with an advanced solid tumor such as melanoma, head and neck, liver or kidney cancer. The chain uses TRBV5-1 and TRBJ1-5, with D possibly matching TRBD1 (5 bases). CDR3 sequence reads: CASSPDIYDQPQHF. DNA for the CDR3: TGCGCCAGCAGCCCGGACATCTACGATCAGCCCCAGCATTTT.